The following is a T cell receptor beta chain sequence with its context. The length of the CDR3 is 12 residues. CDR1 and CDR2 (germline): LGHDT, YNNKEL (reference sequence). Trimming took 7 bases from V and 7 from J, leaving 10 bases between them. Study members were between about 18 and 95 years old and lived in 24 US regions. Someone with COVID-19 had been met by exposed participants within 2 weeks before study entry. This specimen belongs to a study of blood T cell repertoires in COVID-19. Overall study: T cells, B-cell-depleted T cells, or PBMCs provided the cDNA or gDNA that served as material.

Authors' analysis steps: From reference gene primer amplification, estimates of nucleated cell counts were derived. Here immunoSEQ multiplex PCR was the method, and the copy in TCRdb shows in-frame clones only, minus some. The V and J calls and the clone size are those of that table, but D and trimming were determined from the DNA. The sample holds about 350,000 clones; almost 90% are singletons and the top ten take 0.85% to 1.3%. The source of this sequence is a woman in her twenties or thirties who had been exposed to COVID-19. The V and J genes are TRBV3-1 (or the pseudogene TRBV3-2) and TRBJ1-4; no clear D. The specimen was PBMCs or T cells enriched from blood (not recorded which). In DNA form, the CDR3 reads TGTGCCAGCACGAGCCCGGGTGAAAAACTGTTTTTT. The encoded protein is CASTSPGEKLFF.